This T cell receptor beta chain comes out of a study of vaccination effects on CD4 cells after COVID-19. Clones were read by immunoSEQ multiplex PCR, and TCRdb kept only the in-frame ones, dropping some. Among 20,000 to 25,000 clones listed, approximately 81% were seen once. Comment on this clone: Its cognate antigen is unknown.

ViraFEST assay sequencing came after antigen-specific CD4+ T cells were expanded with viral peptide pools. Culture proceeded for approximately 10 days, and CD4+ T cells were then isolated. Recipients of the vaccine had no prior SARS-CoV-2 infection and negative nucleocapsid antibodies. Culturing of under 2.5 million PBMC per well took place with around 9.4 IU/ml IL-2 and approximately 9.1 ug/ml peptides. A half-volume exchange with IL-2 medium occurred on days 3 and 7. Sequenced here: CD4+ T cells from PBMCs cultured with HCoV-NL63 spike peptides, sampled before COVID-19 vaccination. The TCR originated in a human donor who received a COVID-19 vaccine.

CDR3 sequence: CASSQDRTFYNEQFF. The CDR3 DNA reads as TGCGCCAGCAGCCAAGATAGGACCTTCTACAATGAGCAGTTCTTC. The chain carries TRBV4-1 and TRBJ2-1; no clear D gene. The CDR3 length is 15 residues. V was shortened by 0 bases and J by 3 bases, with 9 bases between the two germline ends. Per germline, CDR1 MGHRA and CDR2 YSYEKL.